Included here is one T cell receptor beta chain sequence, with context. Its antigen is undetermined. The data were taken from a study of PD-1 blockade in classical Hodgkin lymphoma. Data came from immunoSEQ multiplex PCR; TCRdb stores just in-frame clones and leaves some out. In the table there are under 60,000 clones, 73% of which are singletons. CDR3 length equals 13 residues. Germline V gives CDR1 MNHNY, CDR2 SVGAGI (reference sequence). Trimming cost V 6 bases and J 2 bases, with 10 bases left between them. Findings and caveats of the study: The diversity seen at baseline in complete responders resembled that of newly diagnosed patients. There remain no defined causes for the repertoire differences, which possibly reflect disease activity or prior therapy. CD4+ TCR diversity, unlike CD8+, rose significantly by C4D1.

Every patient experienced relapse after autologous stem cell transplantation, and brentuximab vedotin exposure varied. V is TRBV6-6 and J is TRBJ1-2; D is uncertain. The sequencing used peripheral blood mononuclear cells (PBMCs), collected before the second cycle of nivolumab. This TCR came from a human donor with classical Hodgkin lymphoma. CDR3 sequence reads: CASRGGVNYGYTF. The CDR3 DNA reads as TGTGCCAGCAGGGGCGGGGTCAACTATGGCTACACCTTC.